A selection of T cell receptor beta chains follows, all from one sample in a study of identical twins' blood T cells. TCRdb re-analysed the 5' RACE reads in MiXCR, keeping a single row per CDR3 protein. The data contain fewer than 450,000 distinct CDR3 sequences, roughly 31% of them singletons. The sample was PBMCs. The receptor source for this set is a woman aged 18 to 49 in good health. CDR3s include the opening cysteine and the closing phenylalanine or tryptophan. D genes are given only for firm matches. Clone size, where shown, is once, few, many, or a class for clones that have expanded.

CDR3aa	CDR3nt	d_gene	v_gene	j_gene	abundance
CAISELQVTGELFF	TGTGCCATCAGTGAGCTACAGGTCACCGGGGAGCTGTTTTTT	-	TRBV10-3	TRBJ2-2	few
CSARDPVGSSYNSPLHF	TGCAGTGCTAGAGATCCTGTGGGAAGCTCCTATAATTCACCCCTCCACTTT	-	TRBV20-1	TRBJ1-6	few
CSARGSNRGYEKLFF	TGCAGTGCTAGAGGGTCGAACAGGGGTTACGAAAAACTGTTTTTT	TRBD1	TRBV20-1	TRBJ1-4	many
CASGTGAKNIQYF	TGTGCCAGCGGGACGGGAGCCAAAAACATTCAGTACTTC	-	TRBV27	TRBJ2-4	-
CASSELGGSQPQHF	TGTGCCAGCAGTGAATTGGGGGGCTCTCAGCCCCAGCATTTT	-	TRBV25-1	TRBJ1-5	-
CASSFPAGGDTEAFF	TGTGCCAGCAGCTTCCCCGCGGGGGGGGACACTGAAGCTTTCTTT	-	TRBV7-9	TRBJ1-1	-
CSVAPTGRVGGYTF	TGCAGCGTTGCCCCGACAGGGAGAGTTGGTGGCTACACCTTC	TRBD1	TRBV29-1	TRBJ1-2	-
CASSEYHESPNEKLFF	TGTGCCAGCAGTGAATACCACGAGAGTCCCAATGAAAAACTGTTTTTT	-	TRBV25-1	TRBJ1-4	-
CASQRQDSGYNEQFF	TGTGCCTCCCAAAGGCAGGACTCGGGATACAATGAGCAGTTCTTC	-	TRBV2	TRBJ2-1	-
CASKKTGTGELFF	TGTGCCAGCAAGAAGACGGGCACCGGGGAGCTGTTTTTT	-	TRBV9	TRBJ2-2	-
CASSPENSDTQYF	TGTGCCAGCTCCCCAGAAAATTCAGATACGCAGTATTTT	-	TRBV18	TRBJ2-3	few
CASSSLIRQGLYEQYF	TGTGCCAGCAGCTCCTTAATTCGACAGGGGTTGTACGAGCAGTACTTC	TRBD1	TRBV3-1	TRBJ2-7	many
CASSIWLTSNQPQHF	TGTGCCAGTAGTATATGGTTAACTAGCAATCAGCCCCAGCATTTT	-	TRBV19	TRBJ1-5	-
CASSYPDKESYGYTF	TGTGCCAGCAGTTACCCCGACAAGGAATCCTATGGCTACACCTTC	-	TRBV6-2/TRBV6-3	TRBJ1-2	once
CASSPLLAGYNEQFF	TGTGCCAGCAGCCCCTTACTAGCGGGGTACAATGAGCAGTTCTTC	TRBD2	TRBV7-9	TRBJ2-1	few
CASRVSSGTDGEAFF	TGTGCCAGTCGAGTGTCGTCCGGGACGGATGGGGAAGCTTTCTTT	-	TRBV19	TRBJ1-1	-
CASSIDTEETQYF	TGTGCCAGCAGCATAGACACCGAAGAGACCCAGTACTTC	-	TRBV9	TRBJ2-5	-
CASSPSSGSGYEQYF	TGTGCCAGCAGTCCCTCTAGCGGGAGTGGATACGAGCAGTACTTC	TRBD2	TRBV6-2/TRBV6-3	TRBJ2-7	-
CSVASAGGSRLSYGYTF	TGCAGCGTCGCTAGTGCAGGGGGCTCTCGTTTGTCCTATGGCTACACCTTC	TRBD1	TRBV29-1	TRBJ1-2	few